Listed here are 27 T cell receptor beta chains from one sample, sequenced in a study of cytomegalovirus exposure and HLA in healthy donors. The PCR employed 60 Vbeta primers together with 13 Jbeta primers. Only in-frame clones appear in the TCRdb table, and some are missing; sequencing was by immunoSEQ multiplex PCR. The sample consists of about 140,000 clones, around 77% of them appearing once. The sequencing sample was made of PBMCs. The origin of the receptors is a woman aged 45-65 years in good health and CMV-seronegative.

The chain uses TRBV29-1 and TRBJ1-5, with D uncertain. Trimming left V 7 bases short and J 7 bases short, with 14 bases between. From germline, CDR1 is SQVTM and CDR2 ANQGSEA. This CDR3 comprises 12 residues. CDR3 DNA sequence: TGCAGCGCCCGGGATCTGGACCAGCCCCAGCATTTT. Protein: CSARDLDQPQHF.

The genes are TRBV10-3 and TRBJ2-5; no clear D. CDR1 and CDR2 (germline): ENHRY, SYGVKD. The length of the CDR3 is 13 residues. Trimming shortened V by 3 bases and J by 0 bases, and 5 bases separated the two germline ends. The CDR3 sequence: CAISDSDQETQYF. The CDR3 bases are TGTGCCATCAGTGACTCGGACCAAGAGACCCAGTACTTC.

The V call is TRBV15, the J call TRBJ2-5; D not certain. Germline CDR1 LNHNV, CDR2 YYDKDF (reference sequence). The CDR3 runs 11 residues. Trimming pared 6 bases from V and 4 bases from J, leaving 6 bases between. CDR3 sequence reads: CATSERETQYF. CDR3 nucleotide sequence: TGTGCCACCAGTGAGAGAGAGACCCAGTACTTC.

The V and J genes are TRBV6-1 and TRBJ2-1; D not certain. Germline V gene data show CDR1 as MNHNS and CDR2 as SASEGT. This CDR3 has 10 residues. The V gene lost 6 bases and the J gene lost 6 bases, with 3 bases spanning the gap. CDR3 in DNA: TGTGCCAGCAGCCGCAATGAGCAGTTCTTC. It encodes CASSRNEQFF.

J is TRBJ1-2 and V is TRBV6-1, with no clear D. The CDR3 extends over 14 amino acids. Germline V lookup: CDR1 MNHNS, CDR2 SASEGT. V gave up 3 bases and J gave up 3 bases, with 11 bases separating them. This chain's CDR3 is CASSDPRRDYGYTF. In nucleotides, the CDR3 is TGTGCCAGCAGTGACCCGAGACGGGACTATGGCTACACCTTC.

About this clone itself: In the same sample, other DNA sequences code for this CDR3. CDR3 DNA sequence: TGTGCCAGCAGCCAGACGGGCTACGAGCAGTACTTC. The encoded protein is CASSQTGYEQYF. This chain connects TRBV7-9 to TRBJ2-7; D is uncertain. V lost 5 bases, J lost 3 bases, and 8 bases lay in between. Per germline, CDR1 SEHNR and CDR2 FQNEAQ (reference sequence). The CDR3 covers 12 residues.

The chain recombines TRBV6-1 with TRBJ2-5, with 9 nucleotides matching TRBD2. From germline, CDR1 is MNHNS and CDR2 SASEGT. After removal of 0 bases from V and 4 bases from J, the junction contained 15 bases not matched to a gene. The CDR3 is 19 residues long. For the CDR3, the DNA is TGTGCCAGCAGTGAAGCGCTTCAGGTCTGGCGGGGGGGCCGAGAGACCCAGTACTTC. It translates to CASSEALQVWRGGRETQYF.

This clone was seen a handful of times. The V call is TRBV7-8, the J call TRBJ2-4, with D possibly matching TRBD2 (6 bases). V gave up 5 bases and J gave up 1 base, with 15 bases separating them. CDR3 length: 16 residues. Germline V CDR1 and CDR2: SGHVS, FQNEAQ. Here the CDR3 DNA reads TGTGCCAGCAGCCGGGAGCGGGTTTTGGCCAAAAACATTCAGTACTTC. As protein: CASSRERVLAKNIQYF.

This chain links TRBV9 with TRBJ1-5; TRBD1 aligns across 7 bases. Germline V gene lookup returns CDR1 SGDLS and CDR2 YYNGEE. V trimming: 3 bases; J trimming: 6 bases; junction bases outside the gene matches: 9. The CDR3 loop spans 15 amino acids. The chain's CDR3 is CASSANTGVGQPQHF. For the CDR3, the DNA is TGTGCCAGCAGCGCTAACACAGGGGTAGGTCAGCCCCAGCATTTT.

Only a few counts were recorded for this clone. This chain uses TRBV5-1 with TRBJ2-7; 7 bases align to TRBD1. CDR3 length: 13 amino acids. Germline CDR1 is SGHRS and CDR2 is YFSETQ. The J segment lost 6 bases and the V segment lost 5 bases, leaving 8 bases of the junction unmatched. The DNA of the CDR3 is TGCGCCAGCAGACAAGGGGGCGCGGGCGAGCAGTACTTC. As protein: CASRQGGAGEQYF.

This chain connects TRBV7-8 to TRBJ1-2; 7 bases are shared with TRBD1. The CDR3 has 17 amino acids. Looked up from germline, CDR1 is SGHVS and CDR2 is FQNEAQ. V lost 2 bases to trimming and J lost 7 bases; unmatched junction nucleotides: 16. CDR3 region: CASSLRIYRGRGGGYTF. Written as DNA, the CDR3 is TGTGCCAGCAGCTTAAGGATTTATAGGGGGCGGGGAGGTGGCTACACCTTC. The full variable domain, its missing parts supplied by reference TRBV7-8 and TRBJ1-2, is GAGVSQSPRYKVAKRGQDVALRCDPISGHVSLFWYQQALGQGPEFLTYFQNEAQLDKSGLPSDRFFAERPEGSVSTLKIQRTQQEDSAVYLCASSLRIYRGRGGGYTFGSGTRLTVV.

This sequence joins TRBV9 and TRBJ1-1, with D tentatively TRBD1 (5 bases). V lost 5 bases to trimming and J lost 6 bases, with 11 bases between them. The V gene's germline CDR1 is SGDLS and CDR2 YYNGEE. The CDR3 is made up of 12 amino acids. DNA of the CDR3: TGTGCCAGCAGGGGGGGTGGCCCTGAAGCTTTCTTT. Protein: CASRGGGPEAFF.

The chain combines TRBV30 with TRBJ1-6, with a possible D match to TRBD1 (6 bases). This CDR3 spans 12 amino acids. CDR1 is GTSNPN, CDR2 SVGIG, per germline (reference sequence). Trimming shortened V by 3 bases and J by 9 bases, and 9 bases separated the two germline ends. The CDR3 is CAWRTGVSPLHF. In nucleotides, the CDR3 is TGTGCCTGGAGGACAGGAGTTTCACCCCTCCACTTT. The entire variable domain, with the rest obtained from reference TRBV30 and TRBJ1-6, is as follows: SQTIHQWPATLVQPVGSPLSLECTVEGTSNPNLYWYRQAAGRGLQLLFYSVGIGQISSEVPQNLSASRPQDRQFILSSKKLLLSDSGFYLCAWRTGVSPLHFGNGTRLTVT.

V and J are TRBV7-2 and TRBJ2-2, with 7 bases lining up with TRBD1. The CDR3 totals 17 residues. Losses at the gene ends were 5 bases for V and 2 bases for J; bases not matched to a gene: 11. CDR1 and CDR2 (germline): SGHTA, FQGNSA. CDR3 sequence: CASSTTGTATNTGELFF. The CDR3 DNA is TGTGCCAGCAGCACCACAGGGACAGCCACTAACACCGGGGAGCTGTTTTTT.

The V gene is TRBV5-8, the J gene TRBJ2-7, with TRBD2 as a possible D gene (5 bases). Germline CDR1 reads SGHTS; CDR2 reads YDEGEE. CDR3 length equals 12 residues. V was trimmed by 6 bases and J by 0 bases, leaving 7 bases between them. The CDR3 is CASTRGSYEQYF. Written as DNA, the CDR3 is TGTGCCAGCACTCGGGGCTCCTACGAGCAGTACTTC. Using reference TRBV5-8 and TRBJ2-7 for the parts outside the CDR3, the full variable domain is EAGVTQSPTHLIKTRGQQATLRCSPISGHTSVYWYQQALGLGLQFLLWYDEGEERNRGNFPPRFSGRQFPNYSSELNVNALELEDSALYLCASTRGSYEQYFGPGTRLTVT.

CDR3 nucleotides: TGTGCCAGCAGCTTGGGGCAGATCTATGGCTACACCTTC. Residues: CASSLGQIYGYTF. The chain combines TRBV5-4 with TRBJ1-2; D uncertain. From germline, CDR1 is SGHNT and CDR2 YYREEE (reference sequence). V gave up 0 bases and J gave up 4 bases, with 7 bases separating them. The CDR3 is 13 residues long. Looking up the rest from reference TRBV5-4 and TRBJ1-2 gives the full variable domain: ETGVTQSPTHLIKTRGQQVTLRCSSQSGHNTVSWYQQALGQGPQFIFQYYREEENGRGNFPPRFSGLQFPNYSSELNVNALELDDSALYLCASSLGQIYGYTFGSGTRLTVV.

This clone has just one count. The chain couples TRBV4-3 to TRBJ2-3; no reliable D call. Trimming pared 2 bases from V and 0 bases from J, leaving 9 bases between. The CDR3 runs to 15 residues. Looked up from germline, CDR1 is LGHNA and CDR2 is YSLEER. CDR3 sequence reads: CASSQLWASTDTQYF. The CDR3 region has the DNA TGCGCCAGCAGCCAACTCTGGGCTAGCACAGATACGCAGTATTTT.

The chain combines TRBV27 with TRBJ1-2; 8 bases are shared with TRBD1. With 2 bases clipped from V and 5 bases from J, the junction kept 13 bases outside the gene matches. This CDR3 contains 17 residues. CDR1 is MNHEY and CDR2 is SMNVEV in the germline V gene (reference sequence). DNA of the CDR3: TGTGCCAGCAGTTTAGGGGGCCAGGGGGCTATCTGGTATGGCTACACCTTC. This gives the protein CASSLGGQGAIWYGYTF.

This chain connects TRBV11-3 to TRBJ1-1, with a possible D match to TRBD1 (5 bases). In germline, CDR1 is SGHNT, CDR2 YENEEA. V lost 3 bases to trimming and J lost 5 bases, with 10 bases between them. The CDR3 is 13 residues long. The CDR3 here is CASSFQGSTEAFF. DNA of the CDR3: TGTGCCAGCAGCTTCCAGGGATCTACTGAAGCTTTCTTT.

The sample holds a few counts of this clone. CDR3 residues: CASSTRQGGGYTF. The CDR3 DNA is TGTGCCAGCAGCACAAGACAGGGTGGAGGCTACACCTTC. J is TRBJ1-2 and V is TRBV13; 7 nucleotides match TRBD1. After removal of 5 bases from V and 8 bases from J, the junction contained 8 bases not matched to a gene. The germline gives CDR1 PRHDT, CDR2 FYEKMQ (reference sequence). The CDR3 runs 13 residues.

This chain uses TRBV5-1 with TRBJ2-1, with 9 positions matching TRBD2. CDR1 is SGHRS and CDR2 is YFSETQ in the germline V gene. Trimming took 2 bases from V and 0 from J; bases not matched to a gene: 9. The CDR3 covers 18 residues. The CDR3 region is CASSFPSSGGLSYNEQFF. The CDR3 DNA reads TGCGCCAGCAGCTTCCCTTCGAGCGGGGGGCTCTCCTACAATGAGCAGTTCTTC. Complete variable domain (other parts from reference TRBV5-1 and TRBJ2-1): KAGVTQTPRYLIKTRGQQVTLSCSPISGHRSVSWYQQTPGQGLQFLFEYFSETQRNKGNFPGRFSGRQFSNSRSEMNVSTLELGDSALYLCASSFPSSGGLSYNEQFFGPGTRLTVL.

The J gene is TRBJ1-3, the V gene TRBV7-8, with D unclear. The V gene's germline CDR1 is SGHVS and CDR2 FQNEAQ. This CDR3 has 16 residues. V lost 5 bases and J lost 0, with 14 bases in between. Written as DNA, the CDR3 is TGTGCCAGCAGCCGTTTCTCAGAGGACTCTGGAAACACCATATATTTT. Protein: CASSRFSEDSGNTIYF.

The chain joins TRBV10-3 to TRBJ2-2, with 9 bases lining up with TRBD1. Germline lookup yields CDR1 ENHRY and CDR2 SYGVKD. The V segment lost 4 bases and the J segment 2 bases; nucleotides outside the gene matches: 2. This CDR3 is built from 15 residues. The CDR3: CAISGDRANTGELFF. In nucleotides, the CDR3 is TGTGCCATCAGTGGGGACAGGGCAAACACCGGGGAGCTGTTTTTT.

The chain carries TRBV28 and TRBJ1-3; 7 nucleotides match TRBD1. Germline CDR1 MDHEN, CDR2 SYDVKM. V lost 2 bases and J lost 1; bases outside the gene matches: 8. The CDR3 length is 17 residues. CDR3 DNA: TGTGCCAGCAGTTTAAAAGCAGGGGGAATTTCTGGAAACACCATATATTTT. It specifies CASSLKAGGISGNTIYF.

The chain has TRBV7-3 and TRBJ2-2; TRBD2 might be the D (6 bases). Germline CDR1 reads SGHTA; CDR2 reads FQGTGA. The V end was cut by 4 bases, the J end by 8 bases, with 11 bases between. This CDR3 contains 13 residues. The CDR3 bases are TGTGCCAGCAGCTCCGGGACTTTGGGGGAGCTGTTTTTT. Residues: CASSSGTLGELFF.

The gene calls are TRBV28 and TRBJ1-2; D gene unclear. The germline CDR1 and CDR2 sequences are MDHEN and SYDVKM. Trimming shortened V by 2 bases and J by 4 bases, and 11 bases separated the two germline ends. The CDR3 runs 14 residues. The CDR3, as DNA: TGTGCCAGCAGTTTAATCACCGGGTTCTATGGCTACACCTTC. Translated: CASSLITGFYGYTF.

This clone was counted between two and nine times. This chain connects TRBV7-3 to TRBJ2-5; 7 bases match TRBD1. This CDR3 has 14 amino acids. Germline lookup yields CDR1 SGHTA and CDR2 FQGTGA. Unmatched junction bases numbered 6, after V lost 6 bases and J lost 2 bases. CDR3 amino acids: CASSKTGAQETQYF. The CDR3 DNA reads TGTGCCAGCAGTAAAACAGGGGCACAAGAGACCCAGTACTTC.